These 7 T cell receptor beta chains were sequenced from one sample in a study of T cells in Graves' hyperthyroidism and ophthalmopathy. The TCR beta CDR3 regions underwent amplification using RNA transcripts as the source. With the HTBI primer set, the TCR CDR3 went through a first round of RT-PCR. TCRdb re-derived calls from the multiplex PCR reads in MiXCR, one entry per CDR3 protein. The table records approximately 370,000 distinct CDR3 sequences, about a sixth of them present only once. The sample consisted of blood. The receptor set was obtained from a woman aged 30 to 39 with Graves' hyperthyroidism that later progressed to Graves' ophthalmopathy.

This clonotype was counted ten times or more. The genes are TRBV7-9 and TRBJ1-3, with 7 bases matching TRBD1. Germline-derived CDR1 and CDR2 are SEHNR and FQNEAQ (reference sequence). Germline trimming cut 5 bases from V and 7 bases from J; bases unmatched to any gene: 14. The CDR3 runs 16 residues. CDR3 sequence: CASSRPPDRRGNTIYF. The CDR3, as DNA: TGTGCCAGCAGCCGCCCTCCGGACAGGCGAGGGAACACCATATATTTT.

This chain links TRBV6-1 with TRBJ1-2; no clear D gene. From germline, CDR1 is MNHNS and CDR2 SASEGT. The CDR3 consists of 13 residues. Trimming stripped 3 bases from V and 7 bases from J, with 12 bases between. CDR3 in DNA: TGTGCCAGCAGTGAGGGGTGGTATTCTGGCTACACCTTC. The encoded protein is CASSEGWYSGYTF.

This clonotype occurred many times. The chain recombines TRBV7-2 with TRBJ2-3; tentatively, D is TRBD2 (5 bases). Germline-derived CDR1 and CDR2 are SGHTA and FQGNSA. Trimming removed 5 bases at V and 1 base at J, with 19 bases between. There are 17 residues in the CDR3. Written as DNA, the CDR3 is TGTGCCAGCAGCCCAGAACCCTACCTCGGGGGCACAGATACGCAGTATTTT. This sequence encodes CASSPEPYLGGTDTQYF.

This clonotype has just a few counts. This rearrangement joins TRBV7-9 to TRBJ1-4; TRBD1 matches at 10 bases. The V and J ends lost 5 bases and 10 bases, in that order; junction bases with no gene match: 25. The CDR3 totals 20 residues. Looked up from germline, CDR1 is SEHNR and CDR2 is FQNEAQ (reference sequence). Here the CDR3 DNA reads TGTGCCAGCAGCCTCACGTTCCTCCGTGCCGGGACAGGGGACAGTGGAAAACTGTTTTTT. Amino acid sequence: CASSLTFLRAGTGDSGKLFF.

This clonotype has a count of ten or more. V and J are TRBV11-3 and TRBJ2-1; D is unclear. The CDR3 runs 15 residues. V lost 4 bases, J lost 7 bases, and 17 bases lay in between. The germline V gene has CDR1 SGHNT and CDR2 YENEEA. The CDR3 DNA sequence: TGTGCCAGCAGCTCGACCGCCCCGCCCCGGAATGAGCAGTTCTTC. Its protein is CASSSTAPPRNEQFF.

This clonotype showed up many times. The genes are TRBV5-6 and TRBJ1-1; no definite D call. The CDR3 is made up of 15 amino acids. The V gene's germline CDR1 is SGHDT and CDR2 YYEEEE. Trimming pared 1 base from V and 0 bases from J, leaving 10 bases between. Here the CDR3 reads CASSLRDLLNTEAFF. CDR3 in DNA: TGTGCCAGCAGCTTGAGGGATTTGCTGAACACTGAAGCTTTCTTT.

The chain combines TRBV6-2 or TRBV6-3 with TRBJ1-1, with D perhaps TRBD1 (5 bases). This CDR3 contains 13 residues. Germline-derived CDR1 and CDR2 are MNHEY and SVGEGT. Trimming shortened V by 5 bases and J by 8 bases, and 15 bases separated the two germline ends. CDR3 DNA: TGTGCCAGCAGTGACGGGGGGAAAATCGAAGCTTTCTTT. Translating gives CASSDGGKIEAFF.